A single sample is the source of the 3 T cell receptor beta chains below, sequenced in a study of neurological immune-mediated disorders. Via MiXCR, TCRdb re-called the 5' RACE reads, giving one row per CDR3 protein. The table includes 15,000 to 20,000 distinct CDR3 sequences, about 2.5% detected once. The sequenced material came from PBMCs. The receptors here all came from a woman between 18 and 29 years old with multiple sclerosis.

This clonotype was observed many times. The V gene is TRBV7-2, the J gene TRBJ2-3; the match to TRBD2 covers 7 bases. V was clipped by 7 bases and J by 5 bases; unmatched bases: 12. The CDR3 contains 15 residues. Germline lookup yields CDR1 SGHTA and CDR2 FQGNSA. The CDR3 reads CASTPSAGAGDTQYF. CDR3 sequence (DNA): TGTGCCAGCACTCCCAGCGCGGGAGCGGGAGATACGCAGTATTTT.

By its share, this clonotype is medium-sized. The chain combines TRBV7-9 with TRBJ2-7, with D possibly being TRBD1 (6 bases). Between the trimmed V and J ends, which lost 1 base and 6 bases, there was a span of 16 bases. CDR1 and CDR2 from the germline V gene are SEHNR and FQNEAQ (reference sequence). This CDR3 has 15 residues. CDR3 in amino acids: CASSLGPDRLGEQYF. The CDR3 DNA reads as TGTGCCAGCAGCTTAGGCCCCGACAGGTTGGGCGAGCAGTACTTC.

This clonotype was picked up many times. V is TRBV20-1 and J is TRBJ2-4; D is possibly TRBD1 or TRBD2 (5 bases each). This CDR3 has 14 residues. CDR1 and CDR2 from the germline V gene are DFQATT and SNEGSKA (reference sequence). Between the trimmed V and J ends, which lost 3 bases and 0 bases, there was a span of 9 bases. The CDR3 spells CSASGTVAKNIQYF. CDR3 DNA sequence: TGCAGTGCTAGTGGGACGGTAGCCAAAAACATTCAGTACTTC.